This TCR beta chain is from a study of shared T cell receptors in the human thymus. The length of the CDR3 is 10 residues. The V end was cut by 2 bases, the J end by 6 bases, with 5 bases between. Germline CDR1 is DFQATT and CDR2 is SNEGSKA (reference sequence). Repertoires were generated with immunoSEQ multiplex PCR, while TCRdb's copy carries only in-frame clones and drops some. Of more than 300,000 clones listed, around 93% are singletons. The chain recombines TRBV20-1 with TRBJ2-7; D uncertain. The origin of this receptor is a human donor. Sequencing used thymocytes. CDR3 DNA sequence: TGCAGTGCTAGACTAATCGAGCAGTACTTC. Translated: CSARLIEQYF.